This T cell receptor (beta chain) stems from a study of technical replicates of blood from a handful of donors. Sequencing was performed with immunoSEQ multiplex PCR; in TCRdb, only in-frame clones are kept and a portion is missing. The table includes 65,000 to 90,000 clones, 65% to 90% detected once. Germline CDR1 and CDR2: MNHNY and SVGAGI (reference sequence). V was pared by 6 bases and J by 2 bases, with 9 bases of the junction left unmatched. CDR3 length: 16 residues. Sequenced sample: PBMCs. The sequence was obtained from a human donor in good health. Some clones in this sample may be carry-over from other donors' samples. This chain uses TRBV6-6 with TRBJ1-1; 10 positions agree with TRBD1. The DNA of the CDR3 is TGTGCCAGCAGGGCCGGACAGGGGGTTAGAAACACTGAAGCTTTCTTT. Translating gives CASRAGQGVRNTEAFF.